This is a list of T cell receptor beta chains from one sample in a study of T cell clones after liver transplantation. Using immunoSEQ multiplex PCR, the repertoire was profiled, and TCRdb retains in-frame clones only, with some absent. Among about 68,000 clones, around 92% were seen once, and the ten largest hold over 0.75%. Sequenced here: CD4+ T cells from blood, sampled nearly 26 months after liver transplant. These receptors were collected from a human patient who received a liver transplant. A subset of T cells may come from the graft donor. Both conserved end residues are part of each CDR3. The D gene is left open where the match is weak. Size is stated for part of the rows, as once, few or many counts, or as a class when the clone is expanded.

J | V | D | size | DNA | CDR3
TRBJ1-4 | TRBV11-1 | NA | NA | TGTGCCAGCAGTGGTGATAATGAAAAACTGTTTTTT | CASSGDNEKLFF
TRBJ1-2 | TRBV28 | TRBD1 | NA | TGTGCCAGCAGTCCCGGACAGGTCTATGGCTACACCTTC | CASSPGQVYGYTF
TRBJ2-2 | TRBV9 | NA | NA | TGTGCCAGCAGCGTAGCTAGGAAACTCGCGAACACCGGGGAGCTGTTTTTT | CASSVARKLANTGELFF
TRBJ1-2 | TRBV7-2 | NA | NA | TGTGCCAGCAGCTTAAGAGGGGACGGCTACACCTTC | CASSLRGDGYTF
TRBJ2-1 | TRBV7-2 | NA | NA | TGTGCCAGCAGCTCTGAGTTGTACAATGAGCAGTTCTTC | CASSSELYNEQFF
TRBJ2-7 | TRBV5-4 | TRBD2 | NA | TGTGCCAGCAGCGGTCGTTCTAGCGGACTCTCCTACGAGCAGTACTTC | CASSGRSSGLSYEQYF
TRBJ2-5 | TRBV5-1 | TRBD2 | NA | TGCGCCAGCAGCTCCGCTAGCGGAAAAGAGACCCAGTACTTC | CASSSASGKETQYF
TRBJ1-2 | TRBV28 | NA | NA | TGTGCCAGCAGTTTCAGGGGTAATGGCTACACCTTC | CASSFRGNGYTF
TRBJ2-3 | TRBV25-1 | TRBD2 | NA | TGTGCCAGCAGTGAATTCGAGCGGGAGAGTGAAGATACGCAGTATTTT | CASSEFERESEDTQYF
TRBJ2-3 | TRBV4-1 | NA | NA | TGCGCCAGCAGCCAAGTGGGCGCGGGAAGCACAGATACGCAGTATTTT | CASSQVGAGSTDTQYF
TRBJ2-5 | TRBV5-1 | NA | NA | TGCGCCAGCTCGGCAGGGGCCCTCTCTAACCAAGAGACCCAGTACTTC | CASSAGALSNQETQYF
TRBJ2-7 | TRBV5-4 | NA | once | TGTGCCAGCAGCTCTAAAATAGCGTCAGCCTACGAGCAGTACTTC | CASSSKIASAYEQYF
TRBJ1-3 | TRBV5-1 | NA | once | TGCGCCAGCAGCTTGGACGCAGGGAGGGGAAACACCATATATTTT | CASSLDAGRGNTIYF
TRBJ1-5 | TRBV5-1 | NA | once | TGCGCCAGCAGCTTAGGGGGGAACAATCAGCCCCAGCATTTT | CASSLGGNNQPQHF
TRBJ2-1 | TRBV9 | TRBD2 | NA | TGTGCCAGCAGCGCGTACTCCCGACTAGCGGGATACGATGAGCAGTTCTTC | CASSAYSRLAGYDEQFF
TRBJ1-5 | TRBV19 | NA | NA | TGTGCCAGTAGTGTACAGGGAAAGGGCAATCAGCCCCAGCATTTT | CASSVQGKGNQPQHF
TRBJ1-1 | TRBV5-6 | TRBD1 | NA | TGTGCCAGCAGCTTGGTCGACAGGGTGACTGAAGCTTTCTTT | CASSLVDRVTEAFF
TRBJ1-5 | TRBV2 | NA | NA | TGTGCCAGCAGTGAAGAGGGGGTGGGGGGACAGCCCCAGCATTTT | CASSEEGVGGQPQHF
TRBJ1-3 | TRBV13 | NA | NA | TGTGCCAGCAGCTCCCAGGGCGCCTCTGGAAACACCATATATTTT | CASSSQGASGNTIYF
TRBJ1-1 | TRBV28 | NA | NA | TGTGCCAGCAGCTCAGTGAACACTGAAGCTTTCTTT | CASSSVNTEAFF
TRBJ2-5 | TRBV7-2 | NA | NA | TGTGCCAGCAGCTTAGTTGTGGGCGGAGAGACCCAGTACTTC | CASSLVVGGETQYF
TRBJ2-7 | TRBV5-1 | TRBD1 | NA | TGCGCCAGCACTGACGGACAGGGCTACGAGCAGTACTTC | CASTDGQGYEQYF
TRBJ1-1 | TRBV27 | NA | NA | TGTGCCAGCAGTCCAAGGGGTGTGGGCTTTGAAGCTTTCTTT | CASSPRGVGFEAFF
TRBJ2-7 | TRBV10-2 | NA | NA | TGCGCCAGCAGTGAGTCGCCCACGACCTACGAGCAGTACTTC | CASSESPTTYEQYF
TRBJ2-7 | TRBV7-9 | TRBD1 | NA | TGTGCCAGCAGCTTTTATCGTGGGACAGTTACTTACGAGCAGTACTTC | CASSFYRGTVTYEQYF
TRBJ2-3 | TRBV14 | TRBD1 | NA | TGTGCCAGCAGCCCCGGACAGGGAAGGGACACAGATACGCAGTATTTT | CASSPGQGRDTDTQYF
TRBJ2-2 | TRBV2 | TRBD1 | once | TGTGCCAGCAGTGGGGACAGAACCGGGGAGCTGTTTTTT | CASSGDRTGELFF
TRBJ2-1 | TRBV7-2 | TRBD2 | NA | TGTGCCAGCAGCCTCCAGCGGGAGGGTCCGTTCTTC | CASSLQREGPFF
TRBJ2-3 | TRBV7-2 | TRBD2 | NA | TGTGCCAGCAGCTTAGACGGGAGGGATACAGATACGCAGTATTTT | CASSLDGRDTDTQYF
TRBJ1-5 | TRBV19 | TRBD1 | NA | TGTGCCAGTAGTACTGGACAGGGAGGCCAGCCCCAGCATTTT | CASSTGQGGQPQHF
TRBJ2-1 | TRBV19 | TRBD1 | NA | TGTGCCAGTAGTTCGGGACAGGGAGTCAATGAGCAGTTCTTC | CASSSGQGVNEQFF
TRBJ1-3 | TRBV10-3 | NA | NA | TGTGCCATCAGTGGGGGGTACTCTGGAAACACCATATATTTT | CAISGGYSGNTIYF
TRBJ2-7 | TRBV19 | TRBD2 | NA | TGTGCCAGTAGCCGCACCGGGACTAACTACGAGCAGTACTTC | CASSRTGTNYEQYF
TRBJ2-7 | TRBV7-9 | TRBD1 | NA | TGTGCCAGCAGCTATCGGGACAGCCGACTGGGGGAGCAGTACTTC | CASSYRDSRLGEQYF
TRBJ1-5 | TRBV7-2 | NA | NA | TGTGCCAGCAGCTTAGCTACACAGACCTACAATCAGCCCCAGCATTTT | CASSLATQTYNQPQHF
TRBJ1-1 | TRBV19 | NA | NA | TGTGCCAGTAGTAGGACTAAGAACACTGAAGCTTTCTTT | CASSRTKNTEAFF
TRBJ2-7 | TRBV5-6 | TRBD2 | NA | TGTGCCAGCAGCATGACTAGCGGGAGATCGGGACAGTACTTC | CASSMTSGRSGQYF
TRBJ2-1 | TRBV7-3 | TRBD2 | NA | TGTGCCAGCAATAGTGGGACTAGTAAAGGGTTCAATGAGCAGTTCTTC | CASNSGTSKGFNEQFF
TRBJ2-3 | TRBV19 | NA | few | TGTGCCAGTAGGGGGGACACAGATACGCAGTATTTT | CASRGDTDTQYF
TRBJ2-2 | TRBV7-2 | TRBD2 | NA | TGTGCCAGCAGCTTAGTAGGTAGCGGGATTAACACCGGGGAGCTGTTTTTT | CASSLVGSGINTGELFF
TRBJ2-1 | TRBV2 | TRBD2 | NA | TGTGCCAGTGACCTCCAGCGGGAGCTCAATGAGCAGTTCTTC | CASDLQRELNEQFF
TRBJ2-2 | TRBV9 | NA | NA | TGTGCCAGCAGCCCCACCCCAGGTCACGGGGAGCTGTTTTTT | CASSPTPGHGELFF
TRBJ1-1 | TRBV7-9 | TRBD1 | NA | TGTGCCAGCAGCAAGACAGGGGTGGGCACTGAAGCTTTCTTT | CASSKTGVGTEAFF
TRBJ1-1 | TRBV27 | TRBD1 | NA | TGTGCCAGCAGTTTTCAACGACAGGGCAAGAACACTGAAGCTTTCTTT | CASSFQRQGKNTEAFF
TRBJ2-1 | TRBV18 | NA | NA | TGTGCCAGCTCACCACCAAGTGGTTTTATGCAGCAGTTCTTC | CASSPPSGFMQQFF
TRBJ2-3 | TRBV9 | TRBD2 | NA | TGTGCCAGCAGCCCTCAAGCGGGGGGCCGCACAGATACGCAGTATTTT | CASSPQAGGRTDTQYF
TRBJ1-4 | TRBV5-1 | NA | NA | TGCGCCAGCAGCTTGGGAACAGGGAGGACTGAAAAACTGTTTTTT | CASSLGTGRTEKLFF
TRBJ1-1 | TRBV5-1 | TRBD1 | NA | TGCGCCAGCAGCCTAGGACAGGGGGTGGACACTGAAGCTTTCTTT | CASSLGQGVDTEAFF
TRBJ2-1 | TRBV5-1 | TRBD1 | NA | TGCGCCAGCAGCTTGGCCCCGACAGGGGGCTACAATGAGCAGTTCTTC | CASSLAPTGGYNEQFF
TRBJ1-1 | TRBV18 | NA | NA | TGTGCCAGCTCACCACTAGGAATGTCAGGCAGGAACACTGAAGCTTTCTTT | CASSPLGMSGRNTEAFF
TRBJ1-1 | TRBV6-1 | TRBD1 | NA | TGTGCCAGCAGTGAAGCGTCGGCAGGGGGTATGAACACTGAAGCTTTCTTT | CASSEASAGGMNTEAFF
TRBJ2-2 | TRBV10-1 | NA | NA | TGCGCCAGCAGTGAGGGCCCGAACACCGGGGAGCTGTTTTTT | CASSEGPNTGELFF